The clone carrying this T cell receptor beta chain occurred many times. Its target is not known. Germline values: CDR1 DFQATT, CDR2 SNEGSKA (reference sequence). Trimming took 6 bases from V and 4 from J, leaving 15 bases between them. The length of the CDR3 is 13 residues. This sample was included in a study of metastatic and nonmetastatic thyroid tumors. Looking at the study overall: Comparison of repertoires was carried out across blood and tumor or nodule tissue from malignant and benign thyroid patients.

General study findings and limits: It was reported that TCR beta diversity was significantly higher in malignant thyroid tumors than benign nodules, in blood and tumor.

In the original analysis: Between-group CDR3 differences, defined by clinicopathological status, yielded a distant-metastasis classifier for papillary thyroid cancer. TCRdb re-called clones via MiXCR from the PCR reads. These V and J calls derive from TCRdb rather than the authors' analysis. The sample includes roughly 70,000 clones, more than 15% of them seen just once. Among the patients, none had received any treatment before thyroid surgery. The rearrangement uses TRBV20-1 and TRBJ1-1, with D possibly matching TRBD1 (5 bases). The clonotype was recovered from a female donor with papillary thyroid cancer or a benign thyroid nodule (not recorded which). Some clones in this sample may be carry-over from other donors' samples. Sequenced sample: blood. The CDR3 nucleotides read TGCAGTGCCCTCAGAGGGACGGCCACTGAAGCTTTCTTT. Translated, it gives CSALRGTATEAFF.